Listed below are T cell receptor beta chains from one sample, sequenced in a study of cytomegalovirus exposure and HLA in healthy donors. Assay: immunoSEQ multiplex PCR; the TCRdb copy retains only in-frame clones and omits some. Reported are tens of thousands of clones; the ten largest clones contain 12%. Sequencing used PBMCs. These TCRs come from a woman aged 25 to 39 in good health and CMV-seropositive. Both conserved end residues are part of each CDR3. A D gene is named only where the DNA matches it firmly. Not all rows give a size; the values are once, few, many and, for expanded clones, a class.

d_gene | j_gene | abundance | v_gene | CDR3aa | CDR3nt
TRBD1 | TRBJ1-1 | NA | TRBV6-5 | CASSYGDRENTEAFF | TGTGCCAGCAGTTACGGGGACAGGGAGAACACTGAAGCTTTCTTT
NA | TRBJ2-3 | NA | TRBV6-1 | CASSEAGGPNKQYF | TGTGCCAGCAGTGAAGCAGGCGGTCCCAATAAGCAGTATTTT
NA | TRBJ2-5 | NA | TRBV25-1 | CASKAGSQETQYF | TGTGCCAGCAAGGCGGGGAGCCAAGAGACCCAGTACTTC
NA | TRBJ2-2 | NA | TRBV9 | CASSGAGRSNTGELFF | TGTGCCAGCAGCGGTGCGGGGCGATCGAACACCGGGGAGCTGTTTTTT
TRBD1 | TRBJ1-2 | NA | TRBV5-1 | CASSLSWTGGSDGYTF | TGCGCCAGCAGCTTGTCGTGGACAGGGGGTAGTGATGGCTACACCTTC
NA | TRBJ2-7 | NA | TRBV5-5 | CASSSSGLDEQYF | TGTGCCAGCAGCTCGAGCGGCCTCGACGAGCAGTACTTC
NA | TRBJ2-1 | medium-sized | TRBV6-6 | CASSYSTRTEQFF | TGTGCCAGCAGTTACTCGACTAGGACGGAGCAGTTCTTC
TRBD2 | TRBJ2-1 | NA | TRBV5-1 | CASSTGTSGDNEQFF | TGCGCCAGCAGCACCGGGACTAGCGGTGACAATGAGCAGTTCTTC
NA | TRBJ2-2 | NA | TRBV19 | CASSVWGANTGELFF | TGTGCCAGTAGTGTTTGGGGGGCGAACACCGGGGAGCTGTTTTTT
NA | TRBJ2-3 | NA | TRBV6-4 | CASSEGSATDTQYF | TGTGCCAGCAGTGAAGGGAGCGCCACAGATACGCAGTATTTT
NA | TRBJ2-7 | NA | TRBV18 | CASSPGLLYEQYF | TGTGCCAGCTCACCGGGGCTTCTCTACGAGCAGTACTTC
NA | TRBJ2-2 | NA | TRBV6-5 | CASSYRGAGELFF | TGTGCCAGCAGTTACAGGGGCGCCGGGGAGCTGTTTTTT
NA | TRBJ2-7 | NA | TRBV9 | CASSVDTGSEQYF | TGTGCCAGCAGCGTGGATACAGGGAGTGAGCAGTACTTC
NA | TRBJ1-5 | NA | TRBV6-6 | CASSDYGNQPQHF | TGTGCCAGCAGTGATTACGGGAATCAGCCCCAGCATTTT
TRBD1 | TRBJ1-1 | NA | TRBV7-2 | CASYTGAMNTEAFF | TGTGCCAGTTACACAGGGGCCATGAACACTGAAGCTTTCTTT
NA | TRBJ1-1 | NA | TRBV5-1 | CASSTRGQGDTEAFF | TGCGCCAGCAGCACCAGGGGACAAGGGGACACTGAAGCTTTCTTT